Listed here are 14 T cell receptor beta chains from one sample, sequenced in a study of CD8 T cells in ankylosing spondylitis. Study conclusions and caveats: Seemingly distinctive of ankylosing spondylitis blood was a TCR beta motif formed by eight highly homologous variants.

MiXCR, applied by TCRdb to the 5' RACE reads, yields one record per CDR3 protein. This sample yields 700,000 or so distinct CDR3 sequences, of which roughly 19% are seen a single time; around a fifth belongs to the top ten. No antigen has been identified for these receptors. The sample consisted of blood, either unsorted or a sorted T cell fraction (not recorded which). The receptors originated from a male donor with ankylosing spondylitis.

This clonotype has more than one count but fewer than ten. The chain links TRBV20-1 to TRBJ1-1, with 8 positions matching TRBD1. This CDR3 is 12 amino acids long. V lost 7 bases and J lost 10; bases outside the gene matches: 11. Germline V gene sequence: CDR1 DFQATT, CDR2 SNEGSKA (reference sequence). CDR3 in DNA: TGCAGTGTAACAACCGGGACAGGTGGAGCTTTCTTT. Translating it yields CSVTTGTGGAFF.

This clonotype has at least ten counts. This sequence joins TRBV5-1 and TRBJ2-1, with a possible D match to TRBD1 (5 bases). The length of the CDR3 is 17 residues. V lost 0 bases and J lost 0, with 13 bases in between. Per germline, CDR1 SGHRS and CDR2 YFSETQ. CDR3 sequence (DNA): TGCGCCAGCAGCTTGGCAAAGGGGCGTAGCTCCTACAATGAGCAGTTCTTC. It yields the protein CASSLAKGRSSYNEQFF.

The rearrangement joins TRBV20-1 to TRBJ2-2; 7 nucleotides align to TRBD2. The CDR3 runs 14 residues. Germline V gene data show CDR1 as DFQATT and CDR2 as SNEGSKA (reference sequence). Losses at the gene ends were 5 bases for V and 4 bases for J; bases not matched to a gene: 7. The DNA for the CDR3 is TGCAGTGCTCGGACTAGTTTTGGCACCGGGGAGCTGTTTTTT. This gives the protein CSARTSFGTGELFF.

This clonotype was counted at least ten times. The chain is built from TRBV7-9 and TRBJ2-5; D not certain. The CDR3 is made up of 17 amino acids. The germline gives CDR1 SEHNR, CDR2 FQNEAQ (reference sequence). V gave up 0 bases and J gave up 4 bases, with 18 bases separating them. CDR3 coding DNA: TGTGCCAGCAGCTTAGCGAAACTGGATGGGGTCGGAGAGACCCAGTACTTC. Residues: CASSLAKLDGVGETQYF.

The V and J genes are TRBV4-3 and TRBJ2-7; D remains unclear. The CDR3 has 14 amino acids. CDR1 LGHNA and CDR2 YSLEER come from the germline V gene. Trimming took off 0 bases at V and 2 bases at J, with 8 bases between the two ends. CDR3 residues: CASSQEDGTYEQYF. CDR3 sequence (DNA): TGCGCCAGCAGCCAAGAGGACGGAACCTACGAGCAGTACTTC.

This clonotype appeared a single time. This chain connects TRBV20-1 to TRBJ1-2; weak D call: TRBD1 (6 bases). The length of the CDR3 is 14 residues. The germline gives CDR1 DFQATT, CDR2 SNEGSKA (reference sequence). Trimming took off 4 bases at V and 3 bases at J, with 15 bases between the two ends. The CDR3 is CSAKPPSGDYGYTF. The CDR3 DNA sequence: TGCAGTGCTAAACCACCTTCAGGGGACTATGGCTACACCTTC.

This clonotype was detected a few times. The V and J genes are TRBV11-2 and TRBJ2-5, with D tentatively TRBD1 (6 bases). V was trimmed by 1 base and J by 2 bases, leaving 11 bases between them. Germline V gene sequence: CDR1 SGHAT, CDR2 FQNNGV. This CDR3 has 15 amino acids. CDR3 loop: CASSLGAGEQETQYF. CDR3 bases: TGTGCCAGCAGCTTAGGGGCAGGGGAACAAGAGACCCAGTACTTC.

This clonotype has just a few counts. This chain joins TRBV20-1 and TRBJ1-5; tentative D call: TRBD1 (6 bases). The V end was cut by 6 bases, the J end by 1 base, with 22 bases between. This CDR3 region has 17 residues. Germline CDR1 and CDR2: DFQATT and SNEGSKA (reference sequence). The CDR3 spells CSAIERRGAKSNQPQHF. As DNA, the CDR3 is TGCAGTGCCATTGAACGACGGGGGGCAAAGAGCAATCAGCCCCAGCATTTT.

This clonotype turned up a few times. The rearrangement links TRBV6-1 to TRBJ2-3; D is possibly TRBD2 (5 bases). V gave up 5 bases and J gave up 4 bases, with 13 bases separating them. Germline CDR1 reads MNHNS; CDR2 reads SASEGT. The CDR3 contains 14 residues. This CDR3 is CASSQTRSADTQYF. CDR3 coding DNA: TGTGCCAGCAGTCAAACTAGGAGTGCAGATACGCAGTATTTT.

This clonotype turned up a few times. The V gene is TRBV7-9, the J gene TRBJ1-1; D is ambiguous. The V gene's germline CDR1 is SEHNR and CDR2 FQNEAQ (reference sequence). The CDR3 consists of 13 residues. Trimming removed 2 bases from V and 4 bases from J, with 8 bases in between. The CDR3, as DNA: TGTGCCAGCAGCTTAAACAAAATCACTGAAGCTTTCTTT. Translation gives CASSLNKITEAFF.

The rearrangement uses TRBV15 and TRBJ2-5; D may be TRBD2 (6 bases). Germline CDR1 is LNHNV and CDR2 is YYDKDF (reference sequence). V was cut by 5 bases and J by 5 bases, with 12 bases left in between. This CDR3 has 13 residues. The CDR3 here is CATSGGLVETQYF. The CDR3 bases are TGTGCCACCAGCGGGGGGTTAGTGGAGACCCAGTACTTC. The full variable domain, rest sourced from reference TRBV15 and TRBJ2-5, is DAMVIQNPRYQVTQFGKPVTLSCSQTLNHNVMYWYQQKSSQAPKLLFHYYDKDFNNEADTPDNFQSRRPNTSFCFLDIRSPGLGDTAMYLCATSGGLVETQYFGPGTRLLVL.

The sample holds a few counts of this clonotype. The chain recombines TRBV5-1 with TRBJ1-1; 7 bases are a match to TRBD1. The CDR3 length is 11 residues. The V gene's germline CDR1 is SGHRS and CDR2 YFSETQ. The ends lost 4 bases at V and 8 bases at J; junction bases unmatched: 2. The CDR3 protein is CASSVTGEAFF. CDR3 coding DNA: TGCGCCAGCAGCGTGACAGGGGAAGCTTTCTTT. Drawing the rest from reference TRBV5-1 and TRBJ1-1, the complete variable domain is KAGVTQTPRYLIKTRGQQVTLSCSPISGHRSVSWYQQTPGQGLQFLFEYFSETQRNKGNFPGRFSGRQFSNSRSEMNVSTLELGDSALYLCASSVTGEAFFGQGTRLTVV.

This clonotype was seen a handful of times. The V and J genes are TRBV7-8 and TRBJ2-2; possibly TRBD2 for D (6 bases). Looked up from germline, CDR1 is SGHVS and CDR2 is FQNEAQ. CDR3 length: 15 residues. The germline V and J ends were trimmed by 2 bases and 3 bases, with 10 bases remaining between them. CDR3 residues: CASSLRWRDTGELFF. In nucleotides, the CDR3 is TGTGCCAGCAGCTTACGATGGAGGGACACCGGGGAGCTGTTTTTT.

The rearrangement links TRBV7-9 to TRBJ1-2; weak D call: TRBD1 (6 bases). The CDR3 runs 17 residues. The ends were cut back, 2 bases at V and 10 bases at J, with 26 bases in the middle. CDR1 and CDR2 from the germline V gene are SEHNR and FQNEAQ (reference sequence). CDR3 in DNA: TGTGCCAGCAGCTTATCTATCCAGGGGACTCGAAGTAGAACCTACACCTTC. Its protein is CASSLSIQGTRSRTYTF.